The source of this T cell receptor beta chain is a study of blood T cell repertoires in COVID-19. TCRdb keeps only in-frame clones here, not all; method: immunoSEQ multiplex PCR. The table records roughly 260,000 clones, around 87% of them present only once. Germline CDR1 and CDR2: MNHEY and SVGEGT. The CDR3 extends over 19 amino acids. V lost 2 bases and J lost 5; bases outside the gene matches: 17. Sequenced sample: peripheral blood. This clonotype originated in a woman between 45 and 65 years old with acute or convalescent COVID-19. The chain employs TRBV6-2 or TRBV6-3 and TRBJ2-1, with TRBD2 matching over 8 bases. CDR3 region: CASSYAFSGIFSLNNEQFF. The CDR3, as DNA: TGTGCCAGCAGTTACGCGTTTAGCGGGATTTTTTCTTTAAACAATGAGCAGTTCTTC.